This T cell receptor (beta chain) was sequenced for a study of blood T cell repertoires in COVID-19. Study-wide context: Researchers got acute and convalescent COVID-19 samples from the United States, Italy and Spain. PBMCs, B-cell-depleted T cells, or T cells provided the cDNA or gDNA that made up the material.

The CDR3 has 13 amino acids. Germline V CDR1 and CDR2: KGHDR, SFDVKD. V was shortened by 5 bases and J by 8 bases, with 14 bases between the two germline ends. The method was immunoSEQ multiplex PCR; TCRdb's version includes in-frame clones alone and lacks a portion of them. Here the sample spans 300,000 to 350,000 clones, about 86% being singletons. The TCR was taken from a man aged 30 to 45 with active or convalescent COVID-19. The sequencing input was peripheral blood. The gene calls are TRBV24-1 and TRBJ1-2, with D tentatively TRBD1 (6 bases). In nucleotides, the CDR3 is TGTGCCACCAGTGTAGCAGGGGCACGGGGCTACACCTTC. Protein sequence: CATSVAGARGYTF.